This T cell receptor (beta chain) was sequenced in a study of blood T cell repertoires in COVID-19. A remark on this clone: At one end the junction does not follow the germline gene, possibly because of a read error.

CDR3 length: 10 amino acids. From germline, CDR1 is LNHNV and CDR2 YYDKDF (reference sequence). Generated by immunoSEQ multiplex PCR, the TCRdb table keeps only in-frame clones and is missing some. This table holds about 200,000 clones, 70% to 90% found once. The chain has TRBV15 and TRBJ2-3; D gene ambiguous. The specimen was peripheral blood. The clonotype comes from a man aged 45-65 years with COVID-19, enrolled during active disease. The CDR3, as DNA: TGTGCCACCAGCAGTCCCCATCCAGTTTTT. This sequence encodes CATSSPHPVF.